The 22 T cell receptor beta chains below all came from one sample that was sequenced in a study of blood T cell repertoires in COVID-19. Assay used: immunoSEQ multiplex PCR; TCRdb lists only in-frame clones, some missing. This sample has roughly 140,000 clones, with over 80% found just once. The sequenced sample was peripheral blood. These receptors all come from a woman aged 45 to 65 with acute or convalescent COVID-19.

CDR3 bases: TGTGCCAGCAGCTTAGCCGGGGGGGCTGGAAACACCATATATTTT. Protein: CASSLAGGAGNTIYF. The V gene is TRBV7-8, the J gene TRBJ1-3; D possibly corresponds to TRBD1 (5 bases). Germline V gene lookup returns CDR1 SGHVS and CDR2 FQNEAQ. Trimming took off 0 bases at V and 2 bases at J, with 8 bases between the two ends. The CDR3 sequence is 15 residues long.

V is TRBV9 and J is TRBJ2-1; the D gene is possibly TRBD2 (6 bases). CDR3 length equals 15 residues. Per germline, CDR1 SGDLS and CDR2 YYNGEE. Trimming cost V 4 bases and J 1 base, with 12 bases left between them. CDR3 sequence reads: CASSPIGSSYNEQFF. CDR3 nucleotide sequence: TGTGCCAGCAGCCCGATCGGGAGTTCCTACAATGAGCAGTTCTTC.

The V call is TRBV4-2, the J call TRBJ1-4, with 10 bases lining up with TRBD1. V shed 0 bases and J 6 bases; nucleotides not matched to a gene: 10. The CDR3 has 18 amino acids. Germline V lookup: CDR1 LGHNA, CDR2 YNFKEQ. The CDR3 sequence is CASSQDLGQGLGYEKLFF. For the CDR3, the DNA is TGTGCCAGCAGCCAAGACTTGGGACAGGGGTTGGGGTATGAAAAACTGTTTTTT.

The gene calls are TRBV6-5 and TRBJ1-4; perhaps TRBD1 as D (6 bases). The V gene's germline CDR1 is MNHEY and CDR2 SVGAGI. The CDR3 contains 14 residues. Trimming shortened V by 3 bases and J by 5 bases, and 10 bases separated the two germline ends. The CDR3 coding sequence is TGTGCCAGCAGTTATGACAGGACAAATGAAAAACTGTTTTTT. Translation: CASSYDRTNEKLFF.

V and J are TRBV30 and TRBJ1-3; 8 nucleotides line up with TRBD1. V gave up 6 bases and J gave up 4 bases; unmatched junction bases: 11. Germline V gene lookup returns CDR1 GTSNPN and CDR2 SVGIG (reference sequence). This CDR3 has 15 residues. Written as DNA, the CDR3 is TGTGCCTGCTCAACCTACAGGGGGTACGGAAACACCATATATTTT. Protein sequence: CACSTYRGYGNTIYF. Looking up the rest from reference TRBV30 and TRBJ1-3 gives the full variable domain: SQTIHQWPATLVQPVGSPLSLECTVEGTSNPNLYWYRQAAGRGLQLLFYSVGIGQISSEVPQNLSASRPQDRQFILSSKKLLLSDSGFYLCACSTYRGYGNTIYFGEGSWLTVV.

The V gene is TRBV5-1, the J gene TRBJ1-5, with D unresolved. CDR3 size: 11 residues. Germline-derived CDR1 and CDR2 are SGHRS and YFSETQ. Between the trimmed V and J ends, which lost 7 bases and 4 bases, there was a span of 6 bases. The chain's CDR3 is CASLLNQPQHF. Here the CDR3 DNA reads TGCGCCAGCCTCTTAAATCAGCCCCAGCATTTT.

The V and J genes are TRBV20-1 and TRBJ2-5, with TRBD2 as a possible D gene (5 bases). The germline CDR1 and CDR2 sequences are DFQATT and SNEGSKA (reference sequence). The V end was cut by 3 bases, the J end by 10 bases, with 24 bases between. The CDR3 consists of 15 residues. The CDR3 sequence: CSASGWTASSGVQYF. CDR3 nucleotide sequence: TGCAGTGCTAGTGGGTGGACTGCATCCTCGGGTGTCCAGTACTTC.

The chain carries TRBV24-1 and TRBJ2-7; D is undetermined. This CDR3 has 15 residues. V shed 6 bases and J shed 1 base, with 15 bases lying between them. Per germline, CDR1 KGHDR and CDR2 SFDVKD. The CDR3 reads CATSSPKAKSYEQYF. The CDR3 region has the DNA TGTGCCACCAGTTCGCCTAAAGCAAAGTCCTACGAGCAGTACTTC.

A few counts support this clone. The chain uses TRBV3-1 (or the pseudogene TRBV3-2) and TRBJ1-4; 8 nucleotides align to TRBD1. V lost 4 bases to trimming and J lost 8 bases; unmatched junction nucleotides: 3. Germline lookup yields CDR1 LGHDT and CDR2 YNNKEL (reference sequence). The CDR3 length is 13 residues. The CDR3 region has the DNA TGTGCCAGCAGCCGGGACAGGCAAGAAAAACTGTTTTTT. Residues: CASSRDRQEKLFF.

The chain uses TRBV3-1 (or the pseudogene TRBV3-2) and TRBJ2-7, with D unclear. V shed 0 bases and J shed 5 bases, with 17 bases lying between them. This CDR3 region has 16 residues. From germline, CDR1 is LGHDT and CDR2 YNNKEL (reference sequence). CDR3 region: CASSQDMRRYDNEQYF. The CDR3 region has the DNA TGTGCCAGCAGCCAAGATATGAGGAGATACGATAACGAGCAGTACTTC.

J is TRBJ1-4 and V is TRBV5-1; 11 bases are shared with TRBD1. The CDR3 runs 15 residues. V shed 4 bases, J shed 8 bases, and the junction held 7 bases outside the gene matches. Germline loops: CDR1 SGHRS, CDR2 YFSETQ. The CDR3 reads CASSHPGTGGEKLFF. The CDR3 nucleotides are TGCGCCAGCAGCCACCCCGGGACAGGGGGGGAAAAACTGTTTTTT.

V is TRBV19 and J is TRBJ1-1; no clear D. The ends were cut back, 3 bases at V and 5 bases at J, with 7 bases in the middle. This CDR3 is built from 12 residues. CDR1 LNHDA and CDR2 SQIVND come from the germline V gene (reference sequence). The CDR3 sequence is CASSIAGTEAFF. In DNA, the CDR3 is TGTGCCAGTAGTATCGCAGGAACTGAAGCTTTCTTT.

The J gene is TRBJ2-1, the V gene TRBV11-2; a possible D gene is TRBD2 (7 bases). Germline V CDR1 and CDR2: SGHAT, FQNNGV. This CDR3 spans 16 amino acids. V was shortened by 5 bases and J by 0 bases, with 14 bases between the two germline ends. The CDR3 region is CASSPRGGGSYNEQFF. CDR3 DNA sequence: TGTGCCAGCAGCCCGAGGGGGGGCGGCTCCTACAATGAGCAGTTCTTC.

The chain joins TRBV9 to TRBJ1-1; D is perhaps TRBD1 (6 bases). V was pared by 0 bases and J by 0 bases, with 9 bases between. Germline V lookup: CDR1 SGDLS, CDR2 YYNGEE. This CDR3 is 15 amino acids long. The CDR3 region is CASSVGGPMNTEAFF. CDR3 in DNA: TGTGCCAGCAGCGTAGGGGGGCCCATGAACACTGAAGCTTTCTTT.

The chain uses TRBV11-2 and TRBJ2-1; the D is unclear. Germline V gene data show CDR1 as SGHAT and CDR2 as FQNNGV. The length of the CDR3 is 12 residues. The V end lost 0 bases, the J end lost 6 bases, and 3 bases lay between the germline ends. The CDR3 reads CASSLDRNEQFF. Written as DNA, the CDR3 is TGTGCCAGCAGCTTAGACCGCAATGAGCAGTTCTTC.

V gene TRBV6-6 combines with J gene TRBJ1-2; 8 positions match TRBD1. Trimming at V came to 5 bases and at J to 6 bases, leaving 5 bases not matched to a gene. Germline assignment: CDR1 MNHNY and CDR2 SVGAGI (reference sequence). The CDR3 consists of 13 residues. The CDR3 loop is CASSPGQGNGYTF. The CDR3 DNA sequence: TGTGCCAGCAGTCCTGGACAGGGAAATGGCTACACCTTC.

The V gene is TRBV10-3, the J gene TRBJ1-5, with 9 bases identical to TRBD1. The germline gives CDR1 ENHRY, CDR2 SYGVKD. V lost 9 bases, J lost 0 bases, and 21 bases stayed unmatched. The CDR3 spans 20 residues. CDR3 sequence reads: CAMPTGLGTGKIFSNQPQHF. Here the CDR3 DNA reads TGTGCCATGCCGACTGGATTGGGGACAGGGAAAATCTTTAGCAATCAGCCCCAGCATTTT.

The chain combines TRBV24-1 with TRBJ2-1; 9 bases fit TRBD1. The J segment lost 6 bases and the V segment lost 3 bases, leaving 11 bases of the junction unmatched. Germline lookup yields CDR1 KGHDR and CDR2 SFDVKD. The CDR3 spans 17 residues. CDR3 sequence: CATSDAGQGNSRNEQFF. In nucleotides, the CDR3 is TGTGCCACCAGTGATGCGGGACAGGGTAACTCCCGCAATGAGCAGTTCTTC.

The rearrangement joins TRBV5-1 to TRBJ1-1; 8 bases line up with TRBD1. Germline values: CDR1 SGHRS, CDR2 YFSETQ. This CDR3 is built from 15 residues. The J segment lost 7 bases and the V segment lost 1 base, leaving 9 bases of the junction unmatched. The chain's CDR3 is CASSLPLDRGDEAFF. CDR3 coding DNA: TGCGCCAGCAGCTTGCCCCTTGACAGGGGCGATGAAGCTTTCTTT.

This chain uses TRBV2 with TRBJ2-3; no reliable D call. Germline CDR1 is SNHLY and CDR2 is FYNNEI. The V end lost 3 bases, the J end lost 4 bases, and 8 bases lay between the germline ends. The CDR3 totals 13 residues. CDR3: CASSEAPPDTQYF. The CDR3 DNA reads as TGTGCCAGCAGTGAGGCCCCCCCAGATACGCAGTATTTT.

The chain is built from TRBV28 and TRBJ1-2; no firm D call. The germline gives CDR1 MDHEN, CDR2 SYDVKM. Trimming removed 0 bases at V and 7 bases at J, with 12 bases between. The CDR3 covers 14 residues. CDR3 region: CASSLWVRSVGYTF. CDR3 in DNA: TGTGCCAGCAGTTTATGGGTCAGAAGCGTTGGCTACACCTTC.

The chain couples TRBV7-9 to TRBJ1-2; D possibly corresponds to TRBD1 (5 bases). Germline CDR1 SEHNR, CDR2 FQNEAQ (reference sequence). The CDR3 totals 15 residues. Trimming took off 1 base at V and 6 bases at J, with 15 bases between the two ends. This CDR3 reads CASSLGVTGAHGYTF. CDR3 nucleotides: TGTGCCAGCAGCTTAGGGGTAACAGGAGCCCATGGCTACACCTTC.